Below, 23 T cell receptor beta chains from the same sample are listed, as sequenced in a study of blood T cell repertoires in COVID-19. Profiling relied on immunoSEQ multiplex PCR, and the TCRdb table lists in-frame clones only, not all of them. The data show some 45,000 clones, over 75% seen once. The specimen was peripheral blood. Receptors originate from a human donor in a cohort sampled during active COVID-19.

V usage is TRBV12-2 and J usage is TRBJ2-7; the table's TRBD2 call for D was not verified on the DNA. TRBV12-2 is tagged as a pseudogene. This CDR3 spans 15 amino acids. The CDR3 sequence: CASRPGLAGPYEQYF. The CDR3, as DNA: TGTGCAAGTCGCCCCGGACTAGCGGGACCCTACGAGCAGTACTTC.

V usage is TRBV18 and J usage is TRBJ2-3, with a possible D match to TRBD1 (5 bases). Germline V gives CDR1 KGHSH, CDR2 LQKENI. V was trimmed by 2 bases and J by 0 bases, leaving 6 bases between them. This CDR3 is 14 amino acids long. The CDR3 bases are TGTGCCAGCTCACCAGGGGCTAGCACAGATACGCAGTATTTT. Its protein product is CASSPGASTDTQYF.

This clone was observed once. The CDR3 reads CASSSAPGPIYEQFF. The DNA of the CDR3 is TGTGCCAGCAGCTCCGCCCCGGGTCCGATTTATGAGCAGTTCTTC. The chain carries TRBV7-3 and TRBJ2-1; D remains unclear. This CDR3 comprises 15 residues. The germline gives CDR1 SGHTA, CDR2 FQGTGA. V dropped 4 bases and J dropped 8 bases, with 18 bases sitting between them.

V usage is TRBV6-1 and J usage is TRBJ1-6; a possible D gene is TRBD1 (6 bases). Looked up from germline, CDR1 is MNHNS and CDR2 is SASEGT. Trimming pared 3 bases from V and 7 bases from J, leaving 10 bases between. This CDR3 comprises 14 residues. The CDR3 protein is CASSEDSTNSPLHF. CDR3 sequence (DNA): TGTGCCAGCAGTGAGGACAGCACCAATTCACCCCTCCACTTT.

This sequence joins TRBV7-9 and TRBJ2-4; 7 positions agree with TRBD1. The CDR3 contains 14 residues. Unmatched junction bases numbered 7, after V lost 4 bases and J lost 7 bases. CDR1 is SEHNR and CDR2 is FQNEAQ in the germline V gene (reference sequence). The CDR3 region has the DNA TGTGCCAGCAGCTCAGGGGGTGGGTCGAACATTCAGTACTTC. This gives the protein CASSSGGGSNIQYF.

The chain couples TRBV30 to TRBJ1-1, with D maybe TRBD1 (5 bases). The V end was cut by 5 bases, the J end by 6 bases, with 13 bases between. CDR1 and CDR2 from the germline V gene are GTSNPN and SVGIG (reference sequence). The CDR3 is 12 amino acids. For the CDR3, the DNA is TGTGCCTGGGATCAGGGATACGCTGAAGCTTTCTTT. Protein product: CAWDQGYAEAFF.

The rearrangement joins TRBV25-1 to TRBJ1-5; D perhaps matches TRBD1 (6 bases). Trimming stripped 1 base from V and 0 bases from J, with 10 bases between. The CDR3 totals 16 residues. CDR1 MGHDK and CDR2 SYGVNS come from the germline V gene. The DNA of the CDR3 is TGTGCCAGCAGTGAATGGGGGGGGCTTAGCAATCAGCCCCAGCATTTT. It encodes CASSEWGGLSNQPQHF.

The rearrangement links TRBV3-1 (or the pseudogene TRBV3-2) to TRBJ2-7; 13 bases line up with TRBD2. J lost 3 bases, V lost 4 bases, and 3 bases had no gene match. The CDR3 totals 15 residues. Germline lookup yields CDR1 LGHDT and CDR2 YNNKEL (reference sequence). The CDR3 nucleotides are TGTGCCAGCAGCCGGGGACTAGCGGGAAGCTACGAGCAGTACTTC. The encoded protein is CASSRGLAGSYEQYF.

This clone was seen a single time. The chain joins TRBV3-1 (or the pseudogene TRBV3-2) to TRBJ1-1; D is uncertain. CDR1 is LGHDT and CDR2 is YNNKEL in the germline V gene (reference sequence). V gave up 2 bases and J gave up 5 bases, with 9 bases separating them. This CDR3 contains 13 residues. CDR3: CASSQIGGTEAFF. As DNA, the CDR3 is TGTGCCAGCAGCCAAATTGGAGGTACTGAAGCTTTCTTT.

This chain links TRBV5-5 with TRBJ2-5, with D possibly TRBD2 on 6 matching bases. Deletions cut 4 bases from V and 1 base from J, with 14 bases between. The CDR3 is made up of 15 amino acids. CDR1 is SGHKS, CDR2 YYEKEE, per germline (reference sequence). CDR3 sequence (DNA): TGTGCCAGCAGCCCCCGGAGGGTCCTCCAAGAGACCCAGTACTTC. Translation: CASSPRRVLQETQYF. Full variable domain (outside the CDR3, taken from reference TRBV5-5 and TRBJ2-5): DAGVTQSPTHLIKTRGQQVTLRCSPISGHKSVSWYQQVLGQGPQFIFQYYEKEERGRGNFPDRFSARQFPNYSSELNVNALLLGDSALYLCASSPRRVLQETQYFGPGTRLLVL.

The CDR3, as DNA: TGTGCCAGCAGTTACCTGAGCGGGAGGGCCGAGGAGCTGTTTTTT. This sequence encodes CASSYLSGRAEELFF. The chain couples TRBV6-2 or TRBV6-3 to TRBJ2-2; the match to TRBD2 covers 10 bases. V shed 2 bases and J 10 bases; nucleotides not matched to a gene: 7. This CDR3 is 15 amino acids long. CDR1 MNHEY and CDR2 SVGEGT come from the germline V gene.

The chain uses TRBV11-2 and TRBJ2-7, with 9 positions matching TRBD2. CDR1 and CDR2 from the germline V gene are SGHAT and FQNNGV. The CDR3 is made up of 16 amino acids. The trim removed 5 bases at V and 0 bases at J, leaving 8 bases unmatched. The CDR3 region is CASSRDGLASSYEQYF. CDR3 nucleotide sequence: TGTGCCAGCAGCCGAGACGGACTAGCGTCCTCCTACGAGCAGTACTTC. The variable domain in full, completed from reference TRBV11-2 and TRBJ2-7, reads EAGVAQSPRYKIIEKRQSVAFWCNPISGHATLYWYQQILGQGPKLLIQFQNNGVVDDSQLPKDRFSAERLKGVDSTLKIQPAKLEDSAVYLCASSRDGLASSYEQYFGPGTRLTVT.

The rearrangement joins TRBV11-2 to TRBJ2-5, with D hard to call. Per germline, CDR1 SGHAT and CDR2 FQNNGV. Between the trimmed V and J ends, which lost 1 base and 5 bases, there was a span of 11 bases. The CDR3 extends over 14 amino acids. The CDR3 here is CASSLGGSKETQYF. CDR3 coding DNA: TGTGCCAGCAGCTTAGGTGGCAGTAAGGAGACCCAGTACTTC. The full variable domain, in which reference TRBV11-2 and TRBJ2-5 provide the parts outside the CDR3, is EAGVAQSPRYKIIEKRQSVAFWCNPISGHATLYWYQQILGQGPKLLIQFQNNGVVDDSQLPKDRFSAERLKGVDSTLKIQPAKLEDSAVYLCASSLGGSKETQYFGPGTRLLVL.

V gene TRBV2 combines with J gene TRBJ2-5; maybe TRBD2 (6 bases). V was clipped by 5 bases and J by 9 bases, with 16 bases between them. This CDR3 spans 13 amino acids. CDR1 is SNHLY, CDR2 FYNNEI, per germline. The CDR3 region has the DNA TGTGCCAGCAGTCGGACGGAACCGGGGGCCCAGTACTTC. It specifies CASSRTEPGAQYF.

The J gene is TRBJ1-5, the V gene TRBV30; the match to TRBD1 covers 7 bases. Per germline, CDR1 GTSNPN and CDR2 SVGIG (reference sequence). This CDR3 contains 15 residues. The V segment lost 4 bases and the J segment 2 bases; nucleotides outside the gene matches: 8. CDR3 region: CAWMGEGQGNQPQHF. DNA for the CDR3: TGTGCCTGGATGGGAGAAGGACAGGGCAATCAGCCCCAGCATTTT.

The chain links TRBV7-2 to TRBJ2-5; D might be TRBD2 (6 bases). CDR3 length: 15 residues. In germline, CDR1 is SGHTA, CDR2 FQGNSA. The V end was cut by 6 bases, the J end by 2 bases, with 16 bases between. CDR3 region: CASRRTGGGQETQYF. The CDR3 coding sequence is TGTGCCAGCAGGCGGACTGGGGGAGGACAAGAGACCCAGTACTTC.

V and J are TRBV6-6 and TRBJ2-1; 8 bases line up with TRBD2. With 4 bases clipped from V and 4 bases from J, the junction kept 6 bases outside the gene matches. Germline V gene lookup returns CDR1 MNHNY and CDR2 SVGAGI (reference sequence). There are 15 residues in the CDR3. The CDR3 region is CASSSLSGAYNEQFF. The CDR3 DNA is TGTGCCAGCAGTTCACTTAGCGGGGCTTACAATGAGCAGTTCTTC.

A word on this clone: A junction boundary mismatches the germline segment, possibly from a read error. The chain is built from TRBV2 and TRBJ2-3; TRBD1 agrees at 7 bases. Germline CDR1 SNHLY, CDR2 FYNNEI. This CDR3 spans 16 amino acids. The CDR3 spells CASSEARDSSTDTQYF. The CDR3 DNA is TGTGCCAGCAGCGAAGCCCGGGACAGTAGCACAGATACGCAGTATTTT.

The rearrangement links TRBV10-3 to TRBJ2-5; D not certain. CDR1 and CDR2 from the germline V gene are ENHRY and SYGVKD. The CDR3 has 15 residues. Trimming removed 7 bases from V and 0 bases from J, with 15 bases in between. CDR3 amino acids: CAINPATPYQETQYF. Written as DNA, the CDR3 is TGTGCCATCAACCCTGCTACCCCGTACCAAGAGACCCAGTACTTC.

The V call is TRBV4-3, the J call TRBJ2-2, with D possibly being TRBD1 (6 bases). Per the germline V gene, CDR1 is LGHNA and CDR2 is YSLEER. V lost 4 bases to trimming and J lost 5 bases, with 14 bases between them. The CDR3 length is 15 residues. The CDR3: CASSPRQDRTGELFF. For the CDR3, the DNA is TGCGCCAGCAGCCCGCGACAGGATCGGACCGGGGAGCTGTTTTTT.

This clone was counted between two and nine times. The rearrangement uses TRBV30 and TRBJ2-2, with unresolved D. The CDR3 consists of 13 residues. Germline V gives CDR1 GTSNPN, CDR2 SVGIG (reference sequence). The V gene lost 0 bases and the J gene lost 5 bases, with 7 bases spanning the gap. CDR3: CAWSVFETGELFF. The CDR3 DNA sequence: TGTGCCTGGAGTGTATTCGAGACCGGGGAGCTGTTTTTT.

The V and J genes are TRBV7-2 and TRBJ2-3; no definite D call. Per germline, CDR1 SGHTA and CDR2 FQGNSA. Trimming removed 5 bases at V and 5 bases at J, with 14 bases between. CDR3 length equals 14 residues. The CDR3 coding sequence is TGTGCCAGCAGCCAACGCTACGATGGAGATACGCAGTATTTT. Translating it yields CASSQRYDGDTQYF.

The chain has TRBV28 and TRBJ2-7, with D possibly TRBD2 on 9 matching bases. CDR1 MDHEN and CDR2 SYDVKM come from the germline V gene. The CDR3 has 16 residues. Trimming shortened V by 6 bases and J by 4 bases, and 22 bases separated the two germline ends. CDR3 coding DNA: TGTGCCAGCAGCACAGGGGGTAGCGGGAGAGCGTACGAGCAGTACTTC. This translates into CASSTGGSGRAYEQYF.